This record covers a single TCR beta chain. Its antigen remains unknown. This record comes from a study of cytomegalovirus exposure and HLA in healthy donors. Both 60 Vbeta primers and 13 Jbeta primers went into the PCR. The table came from immunoSEQ multiplex PCR; TCRdb's copy has only in-frame clones and leaves some out. Of 130,000 to 150,000 clones listed, roughly 80% are singletons. The V gene lost 7 bases and the J gene lost 1 base, with 14 bases spanning the gap. This CDR3 spans 15 amino acids. Germline values: CDR1 SGDLS, CDR2 YYNGEE. Study-wide findings and caveats: TCR beta chain V- and J-gene trimming was linked, in a later analysis, to a missense variant in DCLRE1C. The study reported that TCR beta sequences accurately predicted HLA-A and HLA-B alleles in most subjects.

The J gene is TRBJ2-2, the V gene TRBV9, with D possibly being TRBD1 (6 bases). Sequenced material: PBMCs. The sequence derives from a woman in her forties or fifties in good health and CMV-seropositive. For the CDR3, the DNA is TGTGCCAGCTGCTCGCCAGGGGTGAACACCGGGGAGCTGTTTTTT. It translates to CASCSPGVNTGELFF.